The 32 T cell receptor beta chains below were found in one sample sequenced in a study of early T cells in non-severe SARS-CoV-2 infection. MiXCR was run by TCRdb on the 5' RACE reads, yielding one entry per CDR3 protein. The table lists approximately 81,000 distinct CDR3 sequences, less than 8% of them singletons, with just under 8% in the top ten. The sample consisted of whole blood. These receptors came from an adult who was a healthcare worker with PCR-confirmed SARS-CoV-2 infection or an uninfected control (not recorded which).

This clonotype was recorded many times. CDR3 DNA: TGCGCCAGCAGCTTGCGACAGGGGGCCTACGAGCAGTACTTC. Its translation is CASSLRQGAYEQYF. This rearrangement joins TRBV5-1 to TRBJ2-7; 9 positions match TRBD1. V gave up 1 base and J gave up 2 bases; unmatched junction bases: 1. Germline assignment: CDR1 SGHRS and CDR2 YFSETQ. The CDR3 has 14 amino acids. Using reference TRBV5-1 and TRBJ2-7 for the parts outside the CDR3, the full variable domain is KAGVTQTPRYLIKTRGQQVTLSCSPISGHRSVSWYQQTPGQGLQFLFEYFSETQRNKGNFPGRFSGRQFSNSRSEMNVSTLELGDSALYLCASSLRQGAYEQYFGPGTRLTVT.

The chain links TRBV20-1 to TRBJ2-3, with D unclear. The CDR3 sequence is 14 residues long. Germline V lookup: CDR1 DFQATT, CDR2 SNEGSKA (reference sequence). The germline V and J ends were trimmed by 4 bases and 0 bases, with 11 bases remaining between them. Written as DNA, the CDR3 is TGCAGTGCTAAACGACAAACTAGCACAGATACGCAGTATTTT. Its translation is CSAKRQTSTDTQYF.

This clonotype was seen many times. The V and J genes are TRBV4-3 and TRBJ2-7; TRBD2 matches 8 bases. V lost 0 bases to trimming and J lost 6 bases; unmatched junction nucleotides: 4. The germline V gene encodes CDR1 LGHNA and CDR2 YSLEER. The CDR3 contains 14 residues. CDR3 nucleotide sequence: TGCGCCAGCAGCCAAGATAGCGGGATTGGCGAGCAGTACTTC. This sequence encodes CASSQDSGIGEQYF.

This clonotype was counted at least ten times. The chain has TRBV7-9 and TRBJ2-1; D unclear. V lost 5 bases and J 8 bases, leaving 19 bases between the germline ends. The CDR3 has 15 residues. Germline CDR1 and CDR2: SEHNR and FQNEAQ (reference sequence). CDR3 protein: CASSVDGGIRDEQFF. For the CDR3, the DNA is TGTGCCAGCAGCGTGGACGGTGGGATAAGGGATGAGCAGTTCTTC. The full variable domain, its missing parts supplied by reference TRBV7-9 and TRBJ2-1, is DTGVSQNPRHKITKRGQNVTFRCDPISEHNRLYWYRQTLGQGPEFLTYFQNEAQLEKSRLLSDRFSAERPKGSFSTLEIQRTEQGDSAMYLCASSVDGGIRDEQFFGPGTRLTVL.

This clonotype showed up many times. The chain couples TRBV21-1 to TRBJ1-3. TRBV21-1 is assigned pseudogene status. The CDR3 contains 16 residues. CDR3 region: CASSKEGLNSGNTIYF. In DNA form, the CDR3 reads TGTGCCAGCAGCAAAGAGGGACTGAACTCTGGAAACACCATATATTTT.

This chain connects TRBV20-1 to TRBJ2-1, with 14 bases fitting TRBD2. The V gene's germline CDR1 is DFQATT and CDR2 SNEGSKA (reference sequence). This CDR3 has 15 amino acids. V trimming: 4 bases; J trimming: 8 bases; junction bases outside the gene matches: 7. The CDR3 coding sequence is TGCAGTGCTAAAGTGTTGGGACTAGCGGGAGATGAGCAGTTCTTC. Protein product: CSAKVLGLAGDEQFF.

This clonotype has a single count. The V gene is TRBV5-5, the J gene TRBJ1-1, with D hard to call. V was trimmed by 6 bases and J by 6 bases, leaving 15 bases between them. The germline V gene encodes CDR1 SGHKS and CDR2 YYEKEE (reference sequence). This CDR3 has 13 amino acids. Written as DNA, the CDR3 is TGTGCCAGCATGAGACACGATAAGGCTGAAGCTTTCTTT. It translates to CASMRHDKAEAFF.

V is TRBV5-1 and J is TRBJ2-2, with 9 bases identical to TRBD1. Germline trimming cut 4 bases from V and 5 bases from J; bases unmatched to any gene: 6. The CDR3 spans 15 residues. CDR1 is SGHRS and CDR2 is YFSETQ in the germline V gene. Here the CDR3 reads CASSPGTGRTGELFF. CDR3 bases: TGCGCCAGCAGCCCAGGGACAGGGCGAACCGGGGAGCTGTTTTTT.

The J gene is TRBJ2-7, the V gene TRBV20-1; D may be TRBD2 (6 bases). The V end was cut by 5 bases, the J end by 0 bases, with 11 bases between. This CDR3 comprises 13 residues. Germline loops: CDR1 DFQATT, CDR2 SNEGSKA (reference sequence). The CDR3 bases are TGCAGTGCTGGTAGCGGAAGCTCCTACGAGCAGTACTTC. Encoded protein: CSAGSGSSYEQYF.

For the CDR3, the DNA is TGTGCCACCCCGCGGGACAGGCAAAACACCGGGGAGCTGTTTTTT. Its translation: CATPRDRQNTGELFF. The chain joins TRBV19 to TRBJ2-2; 8 bases map to TRBD1. Germline trimming cut 10 bases from V and 2 bases from J; bases unmatched to any gene: 9. The CDR3 extends over 15 amino acids. The V gene's germline CDR1 is LNHDA and CDR2 SQIVND (reference sequence).

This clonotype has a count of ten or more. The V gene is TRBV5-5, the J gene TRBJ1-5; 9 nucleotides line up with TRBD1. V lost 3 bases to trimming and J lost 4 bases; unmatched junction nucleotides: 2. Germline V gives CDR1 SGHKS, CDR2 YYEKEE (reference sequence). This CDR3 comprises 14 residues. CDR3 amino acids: CASSSGQGNQPQHF. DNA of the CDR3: TGTGCCAGCAGCTCCGGACAGGGGAATCAGCCCCAGCATTTT.

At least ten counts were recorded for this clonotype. The CDR3: CSAQGDLSSYNEQFF. CDR3 sequence (DNA): TGCAGCGCCCAAGGAGACCTGAGCTCCTACAATGAGCAGTTCTTC. The V gene is TRBV29-1, the J gene TRBJ2-1; D is ambiguous. CDR1 SQVTM and CDR2 ANQGSEA come from the germline V gene. The CDR3 covers 15 residues. The V gene lost 7 bases and the J gene lost 0 bases, with 16 bases spanning the gap.

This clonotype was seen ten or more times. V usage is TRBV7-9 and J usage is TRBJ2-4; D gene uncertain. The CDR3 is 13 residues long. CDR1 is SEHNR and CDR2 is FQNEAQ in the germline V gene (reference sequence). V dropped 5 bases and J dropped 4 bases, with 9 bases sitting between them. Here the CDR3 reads CASSPTGKNIQYF. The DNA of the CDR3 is TGTGCCAGCAGCCCCACTGGGAAAAACATTCAGTACTTC.

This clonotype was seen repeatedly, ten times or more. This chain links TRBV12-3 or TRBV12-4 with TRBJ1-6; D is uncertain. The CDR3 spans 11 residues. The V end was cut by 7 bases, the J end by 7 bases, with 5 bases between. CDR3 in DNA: TGTGCCAGCATGAGGAATTCACCCCTCCACTTT. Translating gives CASMRNSPLHF.

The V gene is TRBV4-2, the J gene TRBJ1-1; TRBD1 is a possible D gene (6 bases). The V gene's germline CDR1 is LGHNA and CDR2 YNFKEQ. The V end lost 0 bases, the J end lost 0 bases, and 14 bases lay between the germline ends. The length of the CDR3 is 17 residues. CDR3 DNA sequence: TGTGCCAGCAGCCAAGATAGGACAGCACTCATGAACACTGAAGCTTTCTTT. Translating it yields CASSQDRTALMNTEAFF.

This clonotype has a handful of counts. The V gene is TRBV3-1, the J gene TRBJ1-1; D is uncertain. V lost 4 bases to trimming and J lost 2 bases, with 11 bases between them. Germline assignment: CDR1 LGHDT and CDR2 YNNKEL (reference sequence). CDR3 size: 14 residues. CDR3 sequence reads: CASSRLNRNTEAFF. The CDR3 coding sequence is TGTGCCAGCAGCCGTTTAAACAGAAACACTGAAGCTTTCTTT.

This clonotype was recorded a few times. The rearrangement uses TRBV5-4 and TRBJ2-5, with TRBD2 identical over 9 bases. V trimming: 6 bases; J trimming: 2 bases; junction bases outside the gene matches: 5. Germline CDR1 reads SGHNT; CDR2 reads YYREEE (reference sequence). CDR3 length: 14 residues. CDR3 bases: TGTGCCAGCAAGGTAGCGGGGGCGCAAGAGACCCAGTACTTC. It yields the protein CASKVAGAQETQYF.

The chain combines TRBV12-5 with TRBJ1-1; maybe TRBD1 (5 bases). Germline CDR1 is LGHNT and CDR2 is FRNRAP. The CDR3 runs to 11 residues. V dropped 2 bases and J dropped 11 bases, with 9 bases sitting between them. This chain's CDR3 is CASGLQGAAFF. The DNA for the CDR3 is TGTGCTAGTGGTTTGCAAGGGGCGGCTTTCTTT.

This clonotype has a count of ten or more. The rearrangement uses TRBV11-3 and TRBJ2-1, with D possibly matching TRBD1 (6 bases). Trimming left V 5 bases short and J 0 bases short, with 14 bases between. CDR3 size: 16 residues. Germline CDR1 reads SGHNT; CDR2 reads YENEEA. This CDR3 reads CASSPKDRTSYNEQFF. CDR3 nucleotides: TGTGCCAGCAGCCCGAAGGACAGAACCTCCTACAATGAGCAGTTCTTC.

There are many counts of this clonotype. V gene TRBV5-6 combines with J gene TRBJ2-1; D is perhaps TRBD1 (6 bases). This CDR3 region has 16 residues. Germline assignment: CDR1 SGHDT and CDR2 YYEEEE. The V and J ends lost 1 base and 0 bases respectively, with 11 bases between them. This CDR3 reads CASSLLTGSSYNEQFF. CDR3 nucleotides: TGTGCCAGCAGCTTGCTGACAGGCAGCTCCTACAATGAGCAGTTCTTC.

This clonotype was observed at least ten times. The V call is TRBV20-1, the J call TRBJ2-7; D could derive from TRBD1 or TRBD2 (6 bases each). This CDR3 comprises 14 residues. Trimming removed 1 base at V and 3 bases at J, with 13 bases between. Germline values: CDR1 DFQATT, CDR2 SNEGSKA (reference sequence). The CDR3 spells CSARGVQGLYEQYF. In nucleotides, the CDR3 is TGCAGTGCTAGAGGAGTACAGGGACTCTACGAGCAGTACTTC.

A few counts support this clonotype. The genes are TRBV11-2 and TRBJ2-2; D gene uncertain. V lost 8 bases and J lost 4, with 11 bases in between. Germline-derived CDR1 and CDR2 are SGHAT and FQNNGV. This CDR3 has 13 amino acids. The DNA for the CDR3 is TGTGCCAGCCTCGGGCTTTCCACCGGGGAGCTGTTTTTT. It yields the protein CASLGLSTGELFF.

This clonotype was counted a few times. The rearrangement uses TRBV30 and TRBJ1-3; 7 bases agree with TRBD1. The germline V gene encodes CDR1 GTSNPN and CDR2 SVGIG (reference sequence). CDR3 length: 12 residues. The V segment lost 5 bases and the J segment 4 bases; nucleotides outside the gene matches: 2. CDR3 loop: CAWGDSGNTIYF. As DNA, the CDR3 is TGTGCCTGGGGGGACAGCGGAAACACCATATATTTT.

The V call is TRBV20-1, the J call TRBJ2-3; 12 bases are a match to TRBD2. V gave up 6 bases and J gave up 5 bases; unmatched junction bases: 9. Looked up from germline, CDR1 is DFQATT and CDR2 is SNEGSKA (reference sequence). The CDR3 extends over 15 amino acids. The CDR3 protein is CSALSPLAGGDTQYF. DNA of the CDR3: TGCAGTGCCCTATCCCCACTAGCGGGGGGAGATACGCAGTATTTT.

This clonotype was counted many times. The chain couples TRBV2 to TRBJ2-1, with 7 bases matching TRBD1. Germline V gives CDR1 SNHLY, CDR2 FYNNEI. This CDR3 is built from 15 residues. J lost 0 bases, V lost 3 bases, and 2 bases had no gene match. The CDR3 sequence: CASSEDRSSYNEQFF. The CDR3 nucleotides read TGTGCCAGCAGTGAGGACAGGAGCTCCTACAATGAGCAGTTCTTC.

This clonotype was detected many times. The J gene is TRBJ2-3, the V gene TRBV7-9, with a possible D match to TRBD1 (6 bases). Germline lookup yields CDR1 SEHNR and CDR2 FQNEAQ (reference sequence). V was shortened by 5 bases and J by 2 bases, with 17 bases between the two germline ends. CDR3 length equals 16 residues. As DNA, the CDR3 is TGTGCCAGCAGCCTAAAGGCCCAGGGGTTCACAGATACGCAGTATTTT. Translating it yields CASSLKAQGFTDTQYF.

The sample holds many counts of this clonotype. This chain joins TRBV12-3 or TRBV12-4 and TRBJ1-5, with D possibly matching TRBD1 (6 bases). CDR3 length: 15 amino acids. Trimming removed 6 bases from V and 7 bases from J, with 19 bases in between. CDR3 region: CASSTFTGHLQPQHF. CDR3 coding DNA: TGTGCCAGCAGCACATTCACAGGGCATCTGCAGCCCCAGCATTTT.

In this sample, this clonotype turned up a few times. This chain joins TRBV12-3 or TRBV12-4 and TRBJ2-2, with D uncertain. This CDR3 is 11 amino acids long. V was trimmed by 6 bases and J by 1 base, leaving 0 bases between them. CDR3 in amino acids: CASRNTGELFF. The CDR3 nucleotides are TGTGCCAGCAGGAACACCGGGGAGCTGTTTTTT.

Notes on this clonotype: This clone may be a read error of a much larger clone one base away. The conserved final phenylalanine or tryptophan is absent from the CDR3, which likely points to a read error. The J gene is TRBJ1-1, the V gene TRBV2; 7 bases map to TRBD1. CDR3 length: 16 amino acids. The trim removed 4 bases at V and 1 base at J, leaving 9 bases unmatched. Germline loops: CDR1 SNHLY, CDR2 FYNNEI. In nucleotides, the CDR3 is TGTGCCAGCAGTGGCCGACAGGGAGTAGCGAACACTGAAGCTTTCCTT. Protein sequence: CASSGRQGVANTEAFL.

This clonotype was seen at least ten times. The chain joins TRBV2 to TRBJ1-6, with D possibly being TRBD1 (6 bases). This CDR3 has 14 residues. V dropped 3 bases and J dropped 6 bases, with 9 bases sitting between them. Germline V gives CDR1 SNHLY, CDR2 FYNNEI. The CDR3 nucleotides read TGTGCCAGCAGTGAGAGCAGGGGTAATTCACCCCTCCACTTT. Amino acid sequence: CASSESRGNSPLHF.

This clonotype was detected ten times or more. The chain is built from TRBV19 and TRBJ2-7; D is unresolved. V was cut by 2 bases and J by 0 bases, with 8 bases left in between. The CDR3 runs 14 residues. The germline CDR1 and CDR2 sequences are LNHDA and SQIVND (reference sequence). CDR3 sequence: CASSIKGSSYEQYF. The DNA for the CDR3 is TGTGCCAGTAGTATAAAAGGAAGCTCCTACGAGCAGTACTTC.

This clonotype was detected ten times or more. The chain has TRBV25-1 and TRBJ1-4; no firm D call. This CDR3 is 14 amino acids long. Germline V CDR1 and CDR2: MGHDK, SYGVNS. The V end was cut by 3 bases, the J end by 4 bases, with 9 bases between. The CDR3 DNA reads TGTGCCAGCAGTGATGGAGGGAATAATGAAAAACTGTTTTTT. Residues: CASSDGGNNEKLFF.